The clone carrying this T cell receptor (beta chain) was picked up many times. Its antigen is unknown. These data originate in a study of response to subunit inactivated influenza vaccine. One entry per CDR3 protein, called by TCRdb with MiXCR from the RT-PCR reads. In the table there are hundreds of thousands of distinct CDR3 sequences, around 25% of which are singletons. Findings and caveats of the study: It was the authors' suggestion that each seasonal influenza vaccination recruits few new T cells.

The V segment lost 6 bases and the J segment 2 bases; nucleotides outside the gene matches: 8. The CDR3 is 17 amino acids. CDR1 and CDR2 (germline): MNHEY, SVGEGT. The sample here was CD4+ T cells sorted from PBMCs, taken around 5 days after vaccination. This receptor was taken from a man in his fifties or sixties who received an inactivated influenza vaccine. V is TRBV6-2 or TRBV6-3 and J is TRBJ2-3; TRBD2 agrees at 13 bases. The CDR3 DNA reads TGTGCCAGCAGCAGATCAGGGACTAGCGGGGCCACAGATACGCAGTATTTT. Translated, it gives CASSRSGTSGATDTQYF.